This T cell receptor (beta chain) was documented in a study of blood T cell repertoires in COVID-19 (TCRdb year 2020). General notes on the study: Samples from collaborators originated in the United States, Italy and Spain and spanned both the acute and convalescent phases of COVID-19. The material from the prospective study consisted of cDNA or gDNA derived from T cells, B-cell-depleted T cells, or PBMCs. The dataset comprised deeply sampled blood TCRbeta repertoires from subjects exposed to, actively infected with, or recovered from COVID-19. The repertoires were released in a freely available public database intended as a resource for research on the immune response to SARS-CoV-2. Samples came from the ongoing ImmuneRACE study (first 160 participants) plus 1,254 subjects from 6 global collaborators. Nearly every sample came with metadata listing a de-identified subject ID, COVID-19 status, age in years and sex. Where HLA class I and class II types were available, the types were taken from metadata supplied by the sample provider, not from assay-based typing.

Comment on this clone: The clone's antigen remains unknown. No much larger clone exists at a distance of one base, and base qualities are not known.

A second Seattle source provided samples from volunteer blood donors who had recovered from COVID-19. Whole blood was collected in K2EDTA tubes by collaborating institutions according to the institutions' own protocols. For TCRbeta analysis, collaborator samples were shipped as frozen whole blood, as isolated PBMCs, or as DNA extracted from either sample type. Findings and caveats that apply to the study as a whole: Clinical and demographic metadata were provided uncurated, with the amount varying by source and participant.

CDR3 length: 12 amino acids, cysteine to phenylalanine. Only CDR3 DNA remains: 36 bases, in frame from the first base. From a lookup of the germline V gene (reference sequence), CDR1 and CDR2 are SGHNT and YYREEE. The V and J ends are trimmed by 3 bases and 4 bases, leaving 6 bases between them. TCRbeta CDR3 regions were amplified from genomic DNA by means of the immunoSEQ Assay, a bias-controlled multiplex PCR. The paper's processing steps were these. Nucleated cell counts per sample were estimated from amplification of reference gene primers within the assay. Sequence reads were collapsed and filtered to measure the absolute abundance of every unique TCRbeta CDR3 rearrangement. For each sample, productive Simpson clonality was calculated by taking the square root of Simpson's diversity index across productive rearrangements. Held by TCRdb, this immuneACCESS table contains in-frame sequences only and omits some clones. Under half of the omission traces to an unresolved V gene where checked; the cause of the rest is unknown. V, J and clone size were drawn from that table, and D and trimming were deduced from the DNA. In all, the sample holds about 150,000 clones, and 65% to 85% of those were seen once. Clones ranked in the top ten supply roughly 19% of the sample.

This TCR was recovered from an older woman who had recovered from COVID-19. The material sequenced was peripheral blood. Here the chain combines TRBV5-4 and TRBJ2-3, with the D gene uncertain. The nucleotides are TGTGCCAGCAGCTGGAGAGCAGATACGCAGTATTTT. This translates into CASSWRADTQYF.